This T cell receptor beta chain was profiled in a study of CD8+CD57+ T cells in acquired aplastic anemia. The CDR3 contains 14 residues. The V gene's germline CDR1 is SGDLS and CDR2 YYNGEE. The template for TCR beta VDJ and CDR3 sequence profiling was genomic DNA. TCRdb passed the reads through MiXCR, listing each CDR3 protein once. The sample lists approximately 380,000 distinct CDR3 sequences; around 68% were seen once. As to this clonotype: Its ends do not fully match the called genes, so a read error is possible.

The chain links TRBV9 to TRBJ1-5; D is perhaps TRBD1 (5 bases). The sample consisted of sorted CD4+, CD8+, or CD8+CD57+ T cells (not recorded which) from PBMCs. This clonotype was sampled from a human donor in good health, serving as a control. CDR3 region: CASSTRPGEPHHYF. CDR3 nucleotides: TGTGCCAGCAGCACCCGTCCGGGGGAGCCCCACCATTATTTT.